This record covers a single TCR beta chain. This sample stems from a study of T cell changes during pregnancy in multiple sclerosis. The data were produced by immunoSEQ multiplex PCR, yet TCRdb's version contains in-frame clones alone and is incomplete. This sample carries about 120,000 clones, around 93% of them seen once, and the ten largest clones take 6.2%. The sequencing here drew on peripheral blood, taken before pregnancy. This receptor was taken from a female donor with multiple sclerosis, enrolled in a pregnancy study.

The CDR3 spells CSVEDRRQGRSYEQYF. The CDR3 DNA is TGCAGCGTTGAAGATCGGCGACAGGGCAGATCCTACGAGCAGTACTTC. The chain combines TRBV29-1 with TRBJ2-7; 7 bases align to TRBD1. The CDR3 consists of 16 residues. Germline CDR1 reads SQVTM; CDR2 reads ANQGSEA. The J segment lost 1 base and the V segment lost 0 bases, leaving 9 bases of the junction unmatched.